This T cell receptor (beta chain) originates from a study of blood T cell repertoires in COVID-19 (TCRdb year 2020). Notes on the research overall: The collaborator samples originated in the United States, Italy and Spain and spanned the acute and convalescent phases of COVID-19. The material from the prospective study consisted of cDNA or gDNA derived from T cells, B-cell-depleted T cells, or PBMCs. Deeply sampled blood TCRbeta repertoires from subjects exposed to, actively infected with, or recovered from COVID-19 were included in the dataset. A freely available public database, intended as a resource for researchers studying the immune response to SARS-CoV-2, is where the repertoires were released. Samples were obtained from the ongoing ImmuneRACE study (first 160 participants) and from approximately 1,200 subjects provided by 6 global collaborators. The sample metadata nearly always contained a de-identified subject ID, COVID-19 status, age in years and sex. Where available, HLA class I and class II types were taken from metadata supplied by the sample provider and were not determined by assay-based typing. Study-wide findings and limitations: The quantity of clinical and demographic metadata differed by source and by participant and was supplied without curation.

TCRbeta CDR3 regions were amplified from genomic DNA by means of the immunoSEQ Assay, a bias-controlled multiplex PCR. As for the authors' bioinformatics: The number of nucleated cells in each sample was estimated by amplification of reference gene primers within the assay. Sequence reads were collapsed and filtered to measure the absolute abundance of every unique TCRbeta CDR3 rearrangement. For each sample, productive Simpson clonality was calculated as the square root of Simpson's diversity index over productive rearrangements. In TCRdb, the immuneACCESS table is reduced to in-frame sequences with V and J assigned. These tables do not hold every clone; where another copy was compared, an unresolved V gene accounts for under half, and the others remain unexplained. V, J and clone size derive from that table, while D and trimming were established from the DNA sequence. The sample table lists 250,000 or so clones, 84% of them with a count of one. The leading ten clones occupy 2% to 2.5% of the sample.

Samples from volunteer blood donors who had recovered from COVID-19 were contributed by a second Seattle source. Whole blood was collected in K2EDTA tubes by collaborating institutions according to the institutions' own protocols. For TCRbeta analysis, collaborator samples were shipped as frozen whole blood, as isolated PBMCs, or as DNA extracted from either sample type. Of note for this clone: It lacks a known antigen. No base qualities exist here, and no much larger clone lies one base off it.

A distance of 12 bases separates the germline ends of V and J, which lose 0 bases and 4 bases respectively. The CDR3 sequence holds 15 residues, the cysteine and phenylalanine included. CDR3 DNA is the only sequence kept; it has 45 bases, read in frame from the first base. The germline V gene (reference sequence) provides CDR1 MNHEY and CDR2 SMNVEV. The TCR originated in a middle-aged man who had recovered from COVID-19. The chain is encoded by TRBV27 joined to TRBJ2-5; the D gene is unclear. The sequenced material came from peripheral blood. Read as DNA, the sequence is TGTGCCAGCAGTTTATCGAGTAGCCCCAGAGAGACCCAGTACTTC. This translates into CASSLSSSPRETQYF.